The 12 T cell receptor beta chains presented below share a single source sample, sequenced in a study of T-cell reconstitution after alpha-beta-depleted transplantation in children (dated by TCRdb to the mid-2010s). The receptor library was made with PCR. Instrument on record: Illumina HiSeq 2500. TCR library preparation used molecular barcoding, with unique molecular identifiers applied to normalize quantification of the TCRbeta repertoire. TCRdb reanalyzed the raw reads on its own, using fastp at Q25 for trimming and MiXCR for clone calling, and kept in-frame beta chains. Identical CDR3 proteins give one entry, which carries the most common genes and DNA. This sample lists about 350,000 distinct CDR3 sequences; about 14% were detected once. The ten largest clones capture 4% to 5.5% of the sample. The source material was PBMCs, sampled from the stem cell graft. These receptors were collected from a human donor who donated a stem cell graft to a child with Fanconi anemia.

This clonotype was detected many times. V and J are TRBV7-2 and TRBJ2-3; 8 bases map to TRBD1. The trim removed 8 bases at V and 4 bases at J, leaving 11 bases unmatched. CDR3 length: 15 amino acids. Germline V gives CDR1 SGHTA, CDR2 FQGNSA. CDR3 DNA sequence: TGTGCCAGCCGCCTTTCCAGGGGGCGAGCAGATACGCAGTATTTT. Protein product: CASRLSRGRADTQYF.

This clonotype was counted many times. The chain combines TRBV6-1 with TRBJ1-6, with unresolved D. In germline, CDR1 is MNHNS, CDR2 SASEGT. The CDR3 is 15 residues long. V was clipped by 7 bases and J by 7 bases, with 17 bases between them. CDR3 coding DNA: TGTGCCAGCACCCCCTGGACCGGAGAAAATTCACCCCTCCACTTT. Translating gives CASTPWTGENSPLHF.

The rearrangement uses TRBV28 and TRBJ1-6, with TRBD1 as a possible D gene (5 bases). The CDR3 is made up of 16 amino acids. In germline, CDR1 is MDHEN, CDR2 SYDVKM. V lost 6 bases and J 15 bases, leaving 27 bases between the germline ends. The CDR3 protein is CASSLFVGRPIQGLHF. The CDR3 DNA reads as TGTGCCAGCAGCCTATTTGTGGGACGGCCAATTCAAGGCCTCCACTTT. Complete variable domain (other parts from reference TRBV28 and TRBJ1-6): DVKVTQSSRYLVKRTGEKVFLECVQDMDHENMFWYRQDPGLGLRLIYFSYDVKMKEKGDIPEGYSVSREKKERFSLILESASTNQTSMYLCASSLFVGRPIQGLHFGNGTRLTVT.

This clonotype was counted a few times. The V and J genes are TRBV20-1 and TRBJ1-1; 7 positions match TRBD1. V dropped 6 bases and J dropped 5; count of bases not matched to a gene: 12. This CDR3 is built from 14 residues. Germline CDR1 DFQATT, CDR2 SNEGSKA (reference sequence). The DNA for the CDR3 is TGCAGTGCCAAAAGAGGGGGCAGGAGAACTGAAGCTTTCTTT. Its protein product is CSAKRGGRRTEAFF.

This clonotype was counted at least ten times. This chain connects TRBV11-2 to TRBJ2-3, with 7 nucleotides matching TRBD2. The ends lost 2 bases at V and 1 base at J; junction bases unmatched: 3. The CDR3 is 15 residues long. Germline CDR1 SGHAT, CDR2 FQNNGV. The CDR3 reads CASSLLGGGTDTQYF. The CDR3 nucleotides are TGTGCCAGCAGCTTACTTGGGGGGGGCACAGATACGCAGTATTTT.

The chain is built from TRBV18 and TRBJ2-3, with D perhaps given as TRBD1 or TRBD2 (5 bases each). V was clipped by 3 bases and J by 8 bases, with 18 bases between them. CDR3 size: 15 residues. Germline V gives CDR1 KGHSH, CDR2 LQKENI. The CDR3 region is CASSPSGDPAVTQYF. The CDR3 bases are TGTGCCAGCTCACCTTCCGGGGACCCGGCAGTTACGCAGTATTTT.

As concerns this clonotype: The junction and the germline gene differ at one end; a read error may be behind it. Here the CDR3 reads CASNLNLRTGVGEQYF. CDR3 sequence (DNA): TGCGCCAGCAACTTGAACCTGCGGACAGGGGTAGGCGAGCAGTACTTC. The chain has TRBV5-1 and TRBJ2-7; 9 nucleotides agree with TRBD1. Germline loops: CDR1 SGHRS, CDR2 YFSETQ. This CDR3 has 16 amino acids.

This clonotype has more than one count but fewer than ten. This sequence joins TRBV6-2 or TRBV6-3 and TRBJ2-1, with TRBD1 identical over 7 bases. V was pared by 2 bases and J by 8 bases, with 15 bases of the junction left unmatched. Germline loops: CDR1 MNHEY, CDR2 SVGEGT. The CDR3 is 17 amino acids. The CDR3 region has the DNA TGTGCCAGCAGTTACACTTCCTGGACAGGTGAAAATCATGAGCAGTTCTTC. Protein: CASSYTSWTGENHEQFF.

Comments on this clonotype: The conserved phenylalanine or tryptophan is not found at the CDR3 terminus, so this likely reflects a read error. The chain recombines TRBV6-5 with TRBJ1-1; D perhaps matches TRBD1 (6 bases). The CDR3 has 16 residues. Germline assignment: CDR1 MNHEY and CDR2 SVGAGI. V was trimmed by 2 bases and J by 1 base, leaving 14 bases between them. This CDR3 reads CASSYVRAGENTEAFC. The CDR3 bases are TGTGCCAGCAGTTACGTCAGAGCAGGGGAGAACACTGAAGCTTTCTGT.

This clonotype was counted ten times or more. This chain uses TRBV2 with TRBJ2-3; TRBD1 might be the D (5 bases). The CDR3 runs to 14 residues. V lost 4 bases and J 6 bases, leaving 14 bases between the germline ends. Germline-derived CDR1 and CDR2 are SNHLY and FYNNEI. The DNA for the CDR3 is TGTGCCAGCAGTGTGCGCAGGGTGGAGGATACGCAGTATTTT. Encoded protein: CASSVRRVEDTQYF. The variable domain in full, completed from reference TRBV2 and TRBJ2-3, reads EPEVTQTPSHQVTQMGQEVILRCVPISNHLYFYWYRQILGQKVEFLVSFYNNEISEKSEIFDDQFSVERPDGSNFTLKIRSTKLEDSAMYFCASSVRRVEDTQYFGPGTRLTVL.

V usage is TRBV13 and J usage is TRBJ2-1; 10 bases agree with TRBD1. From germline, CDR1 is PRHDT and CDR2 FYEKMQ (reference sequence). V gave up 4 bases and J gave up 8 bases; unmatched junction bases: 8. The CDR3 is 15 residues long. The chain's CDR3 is CASSSRDRGRDEQFF. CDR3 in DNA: TGTGCCAGCAGCTCCCGGGACAGGGGTCGGGATGAGCAGTTCTTC.

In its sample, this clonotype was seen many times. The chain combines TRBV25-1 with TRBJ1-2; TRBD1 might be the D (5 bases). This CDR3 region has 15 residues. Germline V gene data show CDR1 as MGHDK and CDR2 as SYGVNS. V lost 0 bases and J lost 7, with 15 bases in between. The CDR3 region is CASSEYPGGLGGYTF. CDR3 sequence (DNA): TGTGCCAGCAGTGAATATCCGGGGGGTCTGGGTGGCTACACCTTC.